This TCR beta chain was recovered during a study of CD8 T cells in ankylosing spondylitis. Notes on the study in general: Researchers reportedly found disease-linked clones significantly enriched in matched ankylosing spondylitis synovial fluid. Seemingly characteristic of ankylosing spondylitis blood was a TCR beta motif consisting of under ten highly homologous variants.

Notes on this clonotype: Its specificity is not known.

Quantitative molecular-barcoded 5'-RACE generated the TCR beta libraries. TCRdb reprocessed the 5' RACE reads via MiXCR and lists one record per CDR3 protein. The sample includes 150,000 or so distinct CDR3 sequences, just over 9.5% seen only once; the top ten take roughly 15%. The receptor was derived from a female donor with ankylosing spondylitis or in good health (not recorded which). Sequencing input: blood, either unsorted or a sorted T cell fraction (not recorded which).

The CDR3 protein is CASKDRGFEQYF. The CDR3 DNA is TGTGCCAGCAAGGACAGGGGTTTCGAGCAGTACTTC. This rearrangement joins TRBV2 to TRBJ2-7; TRBD1 matches at 9 bases. This CDR3 has 12 residues. The ends lost 7 bases at V and 6 bases at J; junction bases unmatched: 4. Looked up from germline, CDR1 is SNHLY and CDR2 is FYNNEI.